The sequence of this TCR beta chain was determined in a study of cytomegalovirus exposure and HLA in healthy donors. Study findings and constraints: Researchers reported that a few CMV-associated chains were confirmed in vitro as CMV antigen-specific. Investigators reported 150 to 200 TCR beta chains as tied to cytomegalovirus.

Details on this clone: Antigen specificity is unknown.

Some clones are missing from TCRdb's copy, which holds only in-frame ones; the method was immunoSEQ multiplex PCR. Of 130,000 to 150,000 clones in the sample, approximately 88% were seen once. The roughly 120-subject validation cohort, separate from the approximately 660-subject first cohort, included the donors. The sequencing input was PBMCs. The receptor was derived from a woman between 18 and 30 years old in good health and CMV-seropositive.

This chain's CDR3 is CASSFSRGYEQYF. For the CDR3, the DNA is TGTGCCAGCAGCTTTTCAAGGGGCTACGAGCAGTACTTC. The chain couples TRBV5-6 to TRBJ2-7; tentatively, D is TRBD1 (5 bases). The CDR3 extends over 13 amino acids. V shed 2 bases and J shed 3 bases, with 9 bases lying between them. Germline V gives CDR1 SGHDT, CDR2 YYEEEE.